This TCR beta chain was retrieved from a study of OX40 agonist ivuxolimab in advanced cancers. Per the germline V gene, CDR1 is MGHRA and CDR2 is YSYEKL. CDR3 length equals 15 residues. Trimming left V 4 bases short and J 3 bases short, with 15 bases between. Sequenced by immunoSEQ multiplex PCR; TCRdb stores in-frame clones only, minus some. The sample gives tens of thousands of clones, almost 90% of which show up once; 0.7% to 1% is in the top ten. The receptor was derived from an adult with an advanced solid tumor such as melanoma, head and neck, liver or kidney cancer. Sequenced here: CD4+ or CD8+ T cells sorted from blood, sampled in a trial of the OX40 agonist ivuxolimab. The V gene is TRBV4-1, the J gene TRBJ1-1; D not resolved. The CDR3 here is CASSRGLREDTEAFF. Written as DNA, the CDR3 is TGCGCCAGCAGCCGAGGGCTCCGAGAGGACACTGAAGCTTTCTTT.